This T cell receptor beta chain derives from a study of PD-1 blockade in classical Hodgkin lymphoma. Overall study findings and caveats: Undefined causes, possibly disease activity or prior therapy, underlie the repertoire differences. Complete responders showed a baseline diversity that resembled the diversity of newly diagnosed patients. As was reported, newly diagnosed patients showed lower baseline TCR diversity than healthy donors did. By cycle point C4D1, TCR diversity had risen significantly in CD4+ cells (but not CD8+ cells).

Relapse after autologous stem cell transplantation occurred in every patient, and brentuximab vedotin exposure varied. The assay was immunoSEQ multiplex PCR, and TCRdb's table has in-frame clones only and misses some. The sample includes 90,000 to 130,000 clones, roughly 87% of them seen just once. CDR1 MNHNS and CDR2 SASEGT come from the germline V gene. V dropped 8 bases and J dropped 4; count of bases not matched to a gene: 11. The CDR3 runs to 15 residues. Turning to this clone: Its antigen is undetermined.

The chain recombines TRBV6-1 with TRBJ2-3; 8 nucleotides line up with TRBD1. The source is a human donor with classical Hodgkin lymphoma. The sequencing used peripheral blood mononuclear cells (PBMCs), collected before the second cycle of nivolumab. CDR3 coding DNA: TGTGCCAGCGAACGATACAGGGGGGACCCAGATACGCAGTATTTT. Protein product: CASERYRGDPDTQYF.